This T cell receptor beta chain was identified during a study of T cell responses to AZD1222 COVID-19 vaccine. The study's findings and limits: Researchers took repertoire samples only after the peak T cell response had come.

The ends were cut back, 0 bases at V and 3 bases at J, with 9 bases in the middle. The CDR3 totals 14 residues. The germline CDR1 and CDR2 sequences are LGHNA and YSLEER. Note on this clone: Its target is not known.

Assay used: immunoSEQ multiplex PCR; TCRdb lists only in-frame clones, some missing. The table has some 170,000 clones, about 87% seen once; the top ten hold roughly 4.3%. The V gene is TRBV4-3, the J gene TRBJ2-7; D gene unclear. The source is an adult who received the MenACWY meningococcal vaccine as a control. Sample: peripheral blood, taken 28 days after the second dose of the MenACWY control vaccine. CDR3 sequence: CASSQDLGRYEQYF. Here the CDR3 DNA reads TGCGCCAGCAGCCAAGATTTGGGCCGCTACGAGCAGTACTTC.